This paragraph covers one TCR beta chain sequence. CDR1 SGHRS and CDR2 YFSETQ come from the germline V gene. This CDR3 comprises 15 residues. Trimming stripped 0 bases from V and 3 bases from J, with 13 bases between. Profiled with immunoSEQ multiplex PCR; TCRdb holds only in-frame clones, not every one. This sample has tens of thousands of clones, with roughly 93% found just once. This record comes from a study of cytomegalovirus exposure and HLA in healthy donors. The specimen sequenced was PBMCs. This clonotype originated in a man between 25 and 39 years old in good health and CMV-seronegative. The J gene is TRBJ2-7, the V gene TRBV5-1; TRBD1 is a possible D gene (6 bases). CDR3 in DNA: TGCGCCAGCAGCTTGGAACCGGGACAAGACTACGAGCAGTACTTC. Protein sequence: CASSLEPGQDYEQYF.